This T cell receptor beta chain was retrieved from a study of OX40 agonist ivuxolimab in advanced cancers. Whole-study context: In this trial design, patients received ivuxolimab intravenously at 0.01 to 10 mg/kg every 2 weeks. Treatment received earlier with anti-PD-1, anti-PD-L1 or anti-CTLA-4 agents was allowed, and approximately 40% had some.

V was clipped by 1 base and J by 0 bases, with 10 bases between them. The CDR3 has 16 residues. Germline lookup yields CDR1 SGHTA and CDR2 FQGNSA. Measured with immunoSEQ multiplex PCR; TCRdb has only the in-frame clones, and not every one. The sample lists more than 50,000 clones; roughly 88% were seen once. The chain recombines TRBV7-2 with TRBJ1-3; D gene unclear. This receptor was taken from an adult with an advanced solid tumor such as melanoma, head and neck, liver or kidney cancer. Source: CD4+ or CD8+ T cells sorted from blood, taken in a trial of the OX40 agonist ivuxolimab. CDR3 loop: CASSLVTPSSGNTIYF. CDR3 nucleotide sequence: TGTGCCAGCAGCTTAGTGACACCGAGCTCTGGAAACACCATATATTTT.